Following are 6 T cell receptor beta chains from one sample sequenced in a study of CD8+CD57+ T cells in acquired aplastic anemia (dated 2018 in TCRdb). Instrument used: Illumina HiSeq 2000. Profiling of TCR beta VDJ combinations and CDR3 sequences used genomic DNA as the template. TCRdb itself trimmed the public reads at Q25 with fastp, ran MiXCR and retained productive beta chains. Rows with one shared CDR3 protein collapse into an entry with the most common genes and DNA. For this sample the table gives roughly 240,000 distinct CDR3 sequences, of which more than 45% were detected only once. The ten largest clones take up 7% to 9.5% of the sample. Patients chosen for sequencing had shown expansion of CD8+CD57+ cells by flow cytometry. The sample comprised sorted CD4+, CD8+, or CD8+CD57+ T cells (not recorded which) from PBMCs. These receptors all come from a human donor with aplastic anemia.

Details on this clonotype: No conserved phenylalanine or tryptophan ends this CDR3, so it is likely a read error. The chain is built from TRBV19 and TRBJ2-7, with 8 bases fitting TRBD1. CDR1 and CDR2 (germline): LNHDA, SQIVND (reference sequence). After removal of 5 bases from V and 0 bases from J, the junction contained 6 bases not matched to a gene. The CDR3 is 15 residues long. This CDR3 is CASSYRTGYSYEQYL. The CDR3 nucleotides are TGTGCCAGTAGTTACCGGACAGGGTACTCCTACGAGCAGTACTTA.

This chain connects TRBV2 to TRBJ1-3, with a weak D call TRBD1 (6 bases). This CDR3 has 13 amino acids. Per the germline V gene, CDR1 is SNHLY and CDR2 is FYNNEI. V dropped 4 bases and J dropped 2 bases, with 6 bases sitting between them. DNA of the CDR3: TGTGCCAGCAGTGCAGGGGCTGGAAACACCATATATTTT. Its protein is CASSAGAGNTIYF.

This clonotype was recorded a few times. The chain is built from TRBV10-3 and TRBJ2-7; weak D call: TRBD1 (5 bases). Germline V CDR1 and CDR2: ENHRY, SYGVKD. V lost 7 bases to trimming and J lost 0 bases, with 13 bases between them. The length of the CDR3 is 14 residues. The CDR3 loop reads CAITQGETSYEQYV. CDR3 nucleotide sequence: TGTGCCATCACCCAAGGGGAAACCTCCTACGAGCAGTACGTC.

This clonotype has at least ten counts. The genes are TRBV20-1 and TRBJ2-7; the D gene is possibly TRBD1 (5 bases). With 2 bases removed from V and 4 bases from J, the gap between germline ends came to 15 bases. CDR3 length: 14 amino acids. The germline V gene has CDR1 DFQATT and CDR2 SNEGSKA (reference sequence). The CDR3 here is CSARSDKLEYEQYF. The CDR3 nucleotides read TGCAGTGCTAGATCGGACAAGTTGGAGTACGAGCAGTACTTC.

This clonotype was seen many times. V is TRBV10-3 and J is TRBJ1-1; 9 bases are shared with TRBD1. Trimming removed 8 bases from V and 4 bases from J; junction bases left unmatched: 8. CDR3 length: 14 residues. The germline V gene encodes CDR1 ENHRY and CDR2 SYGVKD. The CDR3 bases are TGTGCCATCTGGGACAGGGCGACAGGCACTGAAGCTTTCTTT. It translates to CAIWDRATGTEAFF.

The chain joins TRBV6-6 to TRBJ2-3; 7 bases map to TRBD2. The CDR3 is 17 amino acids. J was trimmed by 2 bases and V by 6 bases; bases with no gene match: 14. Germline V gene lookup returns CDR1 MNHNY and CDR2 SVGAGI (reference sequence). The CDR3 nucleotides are TGTGCCAGCAGCCGACGTGGTAGCGGGCTGGACACAGATACGCAGTATTTT. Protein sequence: CASSRRGSGLDTDTQYF.